These 7 T cell receptor beta chains originate from one sample sequenced in a study of T cell responses to AZD1222 COVID-19 vaccine. This table comes from immunoSEQ multiplex PCR, and its TCRdb copy is limited to in-frame clones, with some not included. The repertoire holds roughly 190,000 clones, with 85% to 95% as singletons. The sample in question was peripheral blood, obtained on day 0 of AZD1222 vaccination. Every receptor here comes from an adult in good health.

The chain joins TRBV19 to TRBJ2-7; D is possibly TRBD2 (6 bases). This CDR3 has 15 residues. V was cut by 3 bases and J by 4 bases, with 16 bases left in between. From germline, CDR1 is LNHDA and CDR2 SQIVND (reference sequence). The CDR3 reads CASSIAGTGVYEQYF. The CDR3 DNA sequence: TGTGCCAGTAGTATCGCCGGGACGGGGGTTTACGAGCAGTACTTC.

This clone was counted once. V and J are TRBV3-1 (or the pseudogene TRBV3-2) and TRBJ1-1; D remains unclear. Per germline, CDR1 LGHDT and CDR2 YNNKEL (reference sequence). CDR3 size: 14 residues. Trimming took 8 bases from V and 0 from J, leaving 13 bases between them. The CDR3: CASGKDQVNTEAFF. CDR3 nucleotides: TGTGCCAGCGGGAAGGACCAGGTGAACACTGAAGCTTTCTTT.

The rearrangement joins TRBV4-1 to TRBJ1-5; TRBD1 aligns across 9 bases. The CDR3 sequence is 17 residues long. CDR1 and CDR2 from the germline V gene are MGHRA and YSYEKL. The J segment lost 5 bases and the V segment lost 5 bases, leaving 13 bases of the junction unmatched. This CDR3 is CASSNPQGARMDQPQHF. The DNA for the CDR3 is TGCGCCAGCAGCAACCCACAGGGGGCGCGTATGGATCAGCCCCAGCATTTT.

This clone was seen a handful of times. The gene calls are TRBV18 and TRBJ2-3; no reliable D call. The CDR3 totals 14 residues. The germline CDR1 and CDR2 sequences are KGHSH and LQKENI. V was trimmed by 3 bases and J by 2 bases, leaving 9 bases between them. The CDR3 region has the DNA TGTGCCAGCTCACCCTCTGTACTCACAGATACGCAGTATTTT. Its translation is CASSPSVLTDTQYF.

CDR3 coding DNA: TGTGCCAGCAGTGAATCGGGGGGCTGGGAAAAACTGTTTTTT. This codes for CASSESGGWEKLFF. This chain uses TRBV6-1 with TRBJ1-4, with D maybe TRBD1 (6 bases). CDR1 is MNHNS, CDR2 SASEGT, per germline. The CDR3 extends over 14 amino acids. The V end lost 2 bases, the J end lost 8 bases, and 12 bases lay between the germline ends.

The chain has TRBV18 and TRBJ1-2; perhaps TRBD1 as D (5 bases). Between the trimmed V and J ends, which lost 3 bases and 6 bases, there was a span of 17 bases. The CDR3 covers 15 residues. CDR1 and CDR2 from the germline V gene are KGHSH and LQKENI. CDR3 amino acids: CASSPGPGFRDGYTF. CDR3 DNA sequence: TGTGCCAGCTCACCGGGTCCAGGGTTTAGGGATGGCTACACCTTC.

The V gene is TRBV6-1, the J gene TRBJ2-1; 13 bases agree with TRBD2. This CDR3 is built from 17 residues. Trimming cost V 2 bases and J 4 bases; bases outside gene matches: 5. Germline loops: CDR1 MNHNS, CDR2 SASEGT. CDR3 region: CASSESLGLAGYNEQFF. The CDR3 DNA reads as TGTGCCAGCAGTGAATCCCTGGGACTAGCGGGATACAATGAGCAGTTCTTC.